This T cell receptor beta chain derives from a study of T cell therapy after organ transplantation. Looking at the study overall: T cells were expanded two to three weeks with 30 CMV class I/II epitopes. Study-wide results and limits: Nonresponders had marked pretherapy clonal expansions and little post-therapy change. Lower pretherapy CD8 clonality went with larger post-therapy fold change.

Notes on this clone: Its antigen is undetermined.

The method was immunoSEQ multiplex PCR; TCRdb's version includes in-frame clones alone and lacks a portion of them. The table lists about 18,000 clones, roughly 87% of them singletons. This CDR3 is built from 19 residues. The V and J ends lost 3 bases and 0 bases, in that order; junction bases with no gene match: 12. From germline, CDR1 is SGDLS and CDR2 YYNGEE. Time point defined: 20-29 weeks after completion of therapy. The chain employs TRBV9 and TRBJ2-6, with 7 nucleotides matching TRBD1. This material consisted of CD8+ T cells from blood, taken after autologous CMV-specific T cell therapy. The sequence derives from a human patient who had received a solid organ transplant and had CMV disease. Some of the T cells may derive from the graft donor. The CDR3 sequence: CASSASQTGPYSGANVLTF. In DNA form, the CDR3 reads TGTGCCAGCAGCGCCTCCCAGACAGGGCCTTACTCTGGGGCCAACGTCCTGACTTTC.